This section outlines one T cell receptor (beta chain) sequence together with its context. This clone was picked up a small number of times. What antigen it recognizes has not been identified. Qualities for individual bases were not recorded, and no much larger clone is one base off. The data belong to a study of T cells in localized non-small cell lung cancer (TCRdb year 2020). A note on the overall study: Comparing tumors with uninvolved tumor-adjacent lungs, the study looked at the T cell repertoires of 200 to 250 patients with early-stage NSCLC. The cohort consisted of roughly 240 treatment-naive NSCLC patients whose localized lung tumors had been resected. NSCLC patients had a mean age of approximately 66 years, and 120 to 150 were male and some 98 female.

At diagnosis, tumor, uninvolved tumor-adjacent lung and peripheral blood were collected and then preserved as a mix of FFPE and fresh-frozen material. For TCR repertoire profiling, blood samples were analyzed in the form of peripheral blood mononuclear cells. TCR beta CDR3 regions were sequenced from DNA using the immunoSEQ Assay. As for how the authors treated the data: To compute T cell density, TCR beta template counts were normalized to usable DNA, which was estimated by amplifying housekeeping genes. The preseqR package was used to estimate richness by extrapolating to 400,000 templates for PBMC samples and to 120,000 templates for tissue samples. Clonality was defined as one minus Pielou's evenness. Tissue-enriched TCRs were identified by differential abundance testing using productive amino-acid clonotypes, minimum total count 5 and alpha 0.1. The Jaccard Index and the Morisita Overlap Index were used to measure repertoire overlap between compartments. GLIPH grouped TCR beta CDR3s together with public tetramer-defined viral CDR3s, and a viral motif had to include at least three viral sequences and also show V-gene enrichment. TCRdb retrieved this table from immuneACCESS and kept in-frame rearrangements only. Not all clones are present; in checked studies, unresolved V genes account for under half, and no reason is known for the remainder. V, J and clone size reflect that table, while D and trimming were determined from the DNA. This sample holds 61,000 or so clones; roughly 88% were observed only once. The ten top clones hold approximately 5.2% of the sample.

Findings and caveats that apply to the study as a whole: A median of 57 of the top 100 tumor clones were detected in paired uninvolved adjacent lung, and around 27 of these tumor clones were also found among the top 100 clones of the paired uninvolved adjacent lung. Because multi-region tumor sequencing was not performed, intratumor heterogeneity could not be ruled out. Because the study design was exploratory, TCR variables were selected using unadjusted p-values without false-discovery rate correction. Longer overall survival was associated with higher T cell density in blood, whereas shorter survival was associated with higher clonality in adjacent lung. Uninvolved tumor-adjacent lung showed the highest T cell clonality, higher than tumor, which suggests more focused antigenic responses in the uninvolved tumor-adjacent lung.

V is reduced by 2 bases and J by 8 bases, leaving a spacing of 17 bases between them. The CDR3 covers 16 residues, taking in both the cysteine and the phenylalanine. CDR3 DNA is the only sequence kept; it has 48 bases, read in frame from the first base. Based on the germline V gene, the CDR1 and CDR2 sequences are SGDLS and YYNGEE. This receptor was taken from a woman between 35 and 70 years old with stage I lung adenocarcinoma. The input for sequencing was peripheral blood, taken before any cancer treatment. The chain joins TRBV9 to TRBJ1-6, and perhaps TRBD1 as D gene, on 6 matching bases. At the DNA level, the sequence is TGTGCCAGCAGCGTGGGTGACAGGACACAACATTCACCCCTCCACTTT. Its amino acids are CASSVGDRTQHSPLHF. The CDR3 plus the reference TRBV9 and TRBJ1-6 genes for the other parts give the full variable domain: DSGVTQTPKHLITATGQRVTLRCSPRSGDLSVYWYQQSLDQGLQFLIQYYNGEERAKGNILERFSAQQFPDLHSELNLSSLELGDSALYFCASSVGDRTQHSPLHFGNGTRLTVT.